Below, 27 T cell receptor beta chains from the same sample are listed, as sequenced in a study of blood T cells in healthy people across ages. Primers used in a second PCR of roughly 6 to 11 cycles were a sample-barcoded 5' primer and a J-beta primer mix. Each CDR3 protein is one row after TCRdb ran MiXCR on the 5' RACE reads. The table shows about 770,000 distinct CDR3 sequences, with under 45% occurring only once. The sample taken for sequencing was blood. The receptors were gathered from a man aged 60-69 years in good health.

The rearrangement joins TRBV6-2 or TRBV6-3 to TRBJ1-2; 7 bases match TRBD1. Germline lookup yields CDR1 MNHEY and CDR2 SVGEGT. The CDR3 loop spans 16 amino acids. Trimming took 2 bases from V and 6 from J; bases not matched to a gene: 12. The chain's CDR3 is CASSYPTTGWVDGYTF. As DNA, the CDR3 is TGTGCCAGCAGTTACCCAACGACAGGGTGGGTGGATGGCTACACCTTC.

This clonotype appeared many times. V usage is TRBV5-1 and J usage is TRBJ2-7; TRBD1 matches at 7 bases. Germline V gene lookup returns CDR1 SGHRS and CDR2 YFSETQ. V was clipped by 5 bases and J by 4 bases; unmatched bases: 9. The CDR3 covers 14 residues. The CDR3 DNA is TGCGCCAGCAGACGCGACAGGGACACTTACGAGCAGTACTTC. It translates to CASRRDRDTYEQYF.

The DNA of the CDR3 is TGTGCCAGCAGCTCCCTGACTAGCGGGGGCCCCACCTACAATGAGCAGTTCTTC. Protein sequence: CASSSLTSGGPTYNEQFF. The J gene is TRBJ2-1, the V gene TRBV7-9; 12 nucleotides match TRBD2. The V and J ends lost 4 bases and 2 bases, in that order; junction bases with no gene match: 9. The germline CDR1 and CDR2 sequences are SEHNR and FQNEAQ (reference sequence). CDR3 size: 18 residues. Complete variable domain (other parts from reference TRBV7-9 and TRBJ2-1): DTGVSQNPRHKITKRGQNVTFRCDPISEHNRLYWYRQTLGQGPEFLTYFQNEAQLEKSRLLSDRFSAERPKGSFSTLEIQRTEQGDSAMYLCASSSLTSGGPTYNEQFFGPGTRLTVL.

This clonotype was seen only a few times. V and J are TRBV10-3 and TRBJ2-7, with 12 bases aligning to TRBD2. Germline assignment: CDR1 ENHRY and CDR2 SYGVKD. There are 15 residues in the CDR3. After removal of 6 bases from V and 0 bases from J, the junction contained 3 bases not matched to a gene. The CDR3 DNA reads TGTGCCATCAGATCTAGCGGGGGGGGCTCCTACGAGCAGTACTTC. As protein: CAIRSSGGGSYEQYF.

DNA of the CDR3: TGTGCCGGCAACCCGGGACTAGCTGGGGGGCGAGAGACCCAGTACTTC. It codes for CAGNPGLAGGRETQYF. The rearrangement joins TRBV7-2 to TRBJ2-7, with 9 bases identical to TRBD2. The tail of the sequence fits TRBJ2-5 better, so the J call may be wrong. CDR1 is SGHTA, CDR2 FQGNSA, per germline. The CDR3 sequence is 16 residues long.

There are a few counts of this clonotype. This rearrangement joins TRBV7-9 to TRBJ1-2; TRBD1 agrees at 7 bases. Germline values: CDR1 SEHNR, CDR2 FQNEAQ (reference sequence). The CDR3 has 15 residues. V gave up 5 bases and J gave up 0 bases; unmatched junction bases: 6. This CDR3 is CASSPGDRTNYGYTF. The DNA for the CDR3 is TGTGCCAGCAGCCCTGGGGACAGAACTAACTATGGCTACACCTTC.

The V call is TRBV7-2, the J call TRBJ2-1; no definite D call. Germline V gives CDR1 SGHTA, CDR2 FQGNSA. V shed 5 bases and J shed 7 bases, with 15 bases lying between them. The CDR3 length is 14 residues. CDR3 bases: TGTGCCAGCAGCCCCCCCGCTCGACGGAATGAGCAGTTCTTC. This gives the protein CASSPPARRNEQFF. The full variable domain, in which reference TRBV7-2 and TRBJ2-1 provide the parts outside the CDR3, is GAGVSQSPSNKVTEKGKDVELRCDPISGHTALYWYRQSLGQGLEFLIYFQGNSAPDKSGLPSDRFSAERTGGSVSTLTIQRTQQEDSAVYLCASSPPARRNEQFFGPGTRLTVL.

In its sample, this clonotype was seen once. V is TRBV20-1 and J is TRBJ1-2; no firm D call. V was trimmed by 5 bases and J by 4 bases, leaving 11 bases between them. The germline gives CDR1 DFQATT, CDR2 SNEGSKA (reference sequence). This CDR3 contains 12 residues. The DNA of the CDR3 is TGCAGTGCTCCGGACGTCAGCTATGGCTACACCTTC. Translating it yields CSAPDVSYGYTF.

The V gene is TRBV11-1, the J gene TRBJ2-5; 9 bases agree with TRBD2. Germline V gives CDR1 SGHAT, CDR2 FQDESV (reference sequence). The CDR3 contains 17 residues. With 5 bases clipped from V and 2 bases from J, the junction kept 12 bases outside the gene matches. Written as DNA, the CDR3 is TGTGCCAGCAGCCCACGATCCGGACTAGCGACACAAGAGACCCAGTACTTC. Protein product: CASSPRSGLATQETQYF.

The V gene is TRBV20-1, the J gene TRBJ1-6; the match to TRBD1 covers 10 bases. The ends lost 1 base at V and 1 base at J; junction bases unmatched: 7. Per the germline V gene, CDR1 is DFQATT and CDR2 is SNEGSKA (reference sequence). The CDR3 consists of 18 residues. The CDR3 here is CSARARQGARSYNSPLHF. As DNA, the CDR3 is TGCAGTGCTAGAGCGCGACAGGGGGCGAGGTCCTATAATTCACCCCTCCACTTT.

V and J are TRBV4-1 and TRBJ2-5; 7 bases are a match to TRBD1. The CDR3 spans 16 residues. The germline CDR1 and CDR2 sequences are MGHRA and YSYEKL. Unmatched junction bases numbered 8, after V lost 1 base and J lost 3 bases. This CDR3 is CASSQGTGQAKETQYF. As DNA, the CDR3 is TGCGCCAGCAGCCAAGGTACCGGACAGGCTAAAGAGACCCAGTACTTC.

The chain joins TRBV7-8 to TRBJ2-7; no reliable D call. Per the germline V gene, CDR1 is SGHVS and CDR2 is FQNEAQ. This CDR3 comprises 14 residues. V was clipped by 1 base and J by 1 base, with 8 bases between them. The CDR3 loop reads CASSLVEGSYEQYF. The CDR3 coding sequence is TGTGCCAGCAGCTTAGTTGAAGGGTCCTACGAGCAGTACTTC.

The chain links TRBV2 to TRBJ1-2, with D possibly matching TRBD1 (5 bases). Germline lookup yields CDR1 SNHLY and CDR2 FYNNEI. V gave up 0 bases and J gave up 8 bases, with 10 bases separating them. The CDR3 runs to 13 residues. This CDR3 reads CASSEALQGGYTF. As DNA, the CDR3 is TGTGCCAGCAGTGAAGCGCTTCAGGGCGGCTACACCTTC.

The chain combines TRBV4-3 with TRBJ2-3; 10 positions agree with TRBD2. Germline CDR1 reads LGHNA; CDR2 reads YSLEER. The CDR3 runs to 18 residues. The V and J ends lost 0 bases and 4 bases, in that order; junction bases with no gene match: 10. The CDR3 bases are TGCGCCAGCAGCCAAGATATAACTAGCGGGGCATTTGCAGATACGCAGTATTTT. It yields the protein CASSQDITSGAFADTQYF.

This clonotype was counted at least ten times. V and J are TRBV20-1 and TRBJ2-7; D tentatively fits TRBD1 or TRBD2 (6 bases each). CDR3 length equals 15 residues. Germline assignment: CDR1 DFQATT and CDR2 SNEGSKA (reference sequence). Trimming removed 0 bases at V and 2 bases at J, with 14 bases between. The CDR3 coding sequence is TGCAGTGCTAGAGATTGGGGGGCAAGTACCTACGAGCAGTACTTC. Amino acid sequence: CSARDWGASTYEQYF.

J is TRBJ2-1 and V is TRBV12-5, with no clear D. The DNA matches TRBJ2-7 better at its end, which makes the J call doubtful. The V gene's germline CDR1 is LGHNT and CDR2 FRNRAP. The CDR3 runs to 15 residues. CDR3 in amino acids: CASGPGRSSYNEQYF. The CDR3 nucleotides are TGTGCTAGTGGCCCCGGACGGAGCTCCTACAATGAGCAGTACTTC.

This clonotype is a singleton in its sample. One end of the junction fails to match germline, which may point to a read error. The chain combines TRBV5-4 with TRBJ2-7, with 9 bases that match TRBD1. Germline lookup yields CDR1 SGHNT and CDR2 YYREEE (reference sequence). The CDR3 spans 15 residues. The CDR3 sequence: CAGSSRQGGTYEQYF. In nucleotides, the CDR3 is TGTGCCGGCAGCTCTCGACAGGGGGGAACCTACGAGCAGTACTTC.

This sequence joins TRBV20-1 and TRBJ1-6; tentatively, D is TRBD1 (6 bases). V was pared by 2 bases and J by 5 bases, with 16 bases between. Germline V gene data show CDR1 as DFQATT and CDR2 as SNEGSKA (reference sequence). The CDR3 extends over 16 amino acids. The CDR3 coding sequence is TGCAGTGCTAGATTCGGTCGGGGGGCGCATAATTCACCCCTCCACTTT. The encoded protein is CSARFGRGAHNSPLHF.

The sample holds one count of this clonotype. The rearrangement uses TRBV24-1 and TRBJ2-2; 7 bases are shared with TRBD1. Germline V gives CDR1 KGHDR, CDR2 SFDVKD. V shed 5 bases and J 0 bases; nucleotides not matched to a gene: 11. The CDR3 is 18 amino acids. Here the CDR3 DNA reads TGTGCCACCAGTGGGCCGGGACAGTTTTCCTCGAACACCGGGGAGCTGTTTTTT. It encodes CATSGPGQFSSNTGELFF.

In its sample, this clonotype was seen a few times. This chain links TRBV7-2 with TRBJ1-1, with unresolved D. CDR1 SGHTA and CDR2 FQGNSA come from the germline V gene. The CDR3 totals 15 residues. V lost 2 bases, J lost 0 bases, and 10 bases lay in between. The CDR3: CASSLSAVLNTEAFF. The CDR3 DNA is TGTGCCAGCAGCTTATCGGCAGTCCTGAACACTGAAGCTTTCTTT.

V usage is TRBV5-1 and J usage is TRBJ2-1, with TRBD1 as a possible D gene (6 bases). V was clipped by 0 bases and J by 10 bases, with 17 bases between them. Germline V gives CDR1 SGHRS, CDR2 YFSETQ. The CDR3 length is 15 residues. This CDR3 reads CASSLEGQLSYEQFF. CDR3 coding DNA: TGCGCCAGCAGCTTGGAGGGACAACTATCCTACGAGCAGTTCTTC.

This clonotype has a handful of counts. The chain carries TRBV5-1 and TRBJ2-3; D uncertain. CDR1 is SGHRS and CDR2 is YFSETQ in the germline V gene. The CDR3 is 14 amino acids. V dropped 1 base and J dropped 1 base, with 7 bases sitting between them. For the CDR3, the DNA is TGCGCCAGCAGCTTGTCTACAGGCACAGATACGCAGTATTTT. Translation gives CASSLSTGTDTQYF. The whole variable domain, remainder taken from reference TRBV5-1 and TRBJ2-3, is KAGVTQTPRYLIKTRGQQVTLSCSPISGHRSVSWYQQTPGQGLQFLFEYFSETQRNKGNFPGRFSGRQFSNSRSEMNVSTLELGDSALYLCASSLSTGTDTQYFGPGTRLTVL.

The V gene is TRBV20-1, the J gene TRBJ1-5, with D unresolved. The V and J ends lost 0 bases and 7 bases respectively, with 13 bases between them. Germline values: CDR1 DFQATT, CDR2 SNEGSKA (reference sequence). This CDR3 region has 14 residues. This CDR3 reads CSAREGRTDQPQHF. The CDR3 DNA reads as TGCAGTGCTAGAGAGGGCAGGACGGACCAGCCCCAGCATTTT.

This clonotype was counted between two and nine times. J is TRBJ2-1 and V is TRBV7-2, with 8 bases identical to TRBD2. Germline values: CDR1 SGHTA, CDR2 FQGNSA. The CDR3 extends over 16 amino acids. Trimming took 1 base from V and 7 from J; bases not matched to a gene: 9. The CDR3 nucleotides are TGTGCCAGCAGCTTAGTGTTGCGGGGGGCTAGAAATGAGCAGTTCTTC. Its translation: CASSLVLRGARNEQFF.

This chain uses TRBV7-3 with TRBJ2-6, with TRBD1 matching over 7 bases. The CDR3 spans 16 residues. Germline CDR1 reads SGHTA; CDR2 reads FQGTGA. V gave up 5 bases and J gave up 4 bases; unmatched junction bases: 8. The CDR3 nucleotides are TGTGCCAGCAGCACTCACAGGGGAGCCGGGGCCAACGTCCTGACTTTC. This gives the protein CASSTHRGAGANVLTF.

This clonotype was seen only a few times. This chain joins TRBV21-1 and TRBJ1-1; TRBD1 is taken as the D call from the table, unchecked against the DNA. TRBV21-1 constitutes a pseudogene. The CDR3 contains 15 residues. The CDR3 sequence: CASSKRGTMNTEAFF. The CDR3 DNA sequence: TGTGCCAGCAGCAAACGGGGGACCATGAACACTGAAGCTTTCTTT.

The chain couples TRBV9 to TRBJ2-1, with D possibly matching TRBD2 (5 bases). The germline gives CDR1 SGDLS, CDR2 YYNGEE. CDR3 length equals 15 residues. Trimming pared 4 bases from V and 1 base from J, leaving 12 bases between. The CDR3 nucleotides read TGTGCCAGCAGCTCACTAGGGATTTCCTACAATGAGCAGTTCTTC. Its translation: CASSSLGISYNEQFF.